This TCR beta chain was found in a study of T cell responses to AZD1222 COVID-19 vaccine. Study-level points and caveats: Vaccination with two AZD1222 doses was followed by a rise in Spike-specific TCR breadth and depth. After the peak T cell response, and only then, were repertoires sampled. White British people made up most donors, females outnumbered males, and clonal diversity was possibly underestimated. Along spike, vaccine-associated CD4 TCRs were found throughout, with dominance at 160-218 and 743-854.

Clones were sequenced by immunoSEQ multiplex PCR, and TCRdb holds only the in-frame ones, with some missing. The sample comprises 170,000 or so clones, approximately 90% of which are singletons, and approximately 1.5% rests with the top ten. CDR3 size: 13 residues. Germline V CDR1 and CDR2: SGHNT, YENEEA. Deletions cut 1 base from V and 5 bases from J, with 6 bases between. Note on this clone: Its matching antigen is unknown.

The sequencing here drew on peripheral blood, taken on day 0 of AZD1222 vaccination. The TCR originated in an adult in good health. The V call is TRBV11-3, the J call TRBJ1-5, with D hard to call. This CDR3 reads CASSLGTDQPQHF. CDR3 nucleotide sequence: TGTGCCAGCAGCTTAGGGACTGATCAGCCCCAGCATTTT.